The following is a TCR beta chain sequence with its context. The antigen is not known. The authors split each subset's genomic DNA evenly across several immunoSEQ plates. The protocol was immunoSEQ multiplex PCR, while the TCRdb copy is restricted to in-frame clones and leaves out a portion. The sample records around 620,000 clones, 90% to 95% being singletons. These data originate in a study of shared clonotypes between healthy human individuals. Overall study: Each donor contributed plates that comprised three CD4 naive, three CD4 memory, two CD8 naive and one CD8 memory.

Study-level results: Only blood underwent sampling, and tissue repertoires likely differ. Few donors restricted represented genetic and exposure-history diversity.

Naive-designated CD8 cells lacked CD45RO, were positively enriched for CCR7, and omitted terminally differentiated effector memory CD45RA+ cells. The CDR3 contains 15 residues. The germline gives CDR1 MGHDK, CDR2 SYGVNS. This chain connects TRBV25-1 to TRBJ2-5; D gene ambiguous. The J call is uncertain, as TRBJ2-7 better fits the DNA end. The TCR originated in a woman younger than 45 in good health. The specimen was naive CD8+ T cells sorted from blood. CDR3 loop: CASSSFKADSYEQYF. The CDR3 region has the DNA TGTGCCAGCAGTTCCTTCAAGGCGGATTCCTACGAGCAGTACTTC.